This T cell receptor beta chain is from a study of lymphopenia after photon versus proton radiotherapy. Points on this clone: Antigen specificity is unknown.

Study results and limitations: Photon-treated patients lost naive T cells and TCR diversity; proton-treated stayed stable. Oligoclonal CD8+ Temra expansion after nadir drove photon patients' diversity drop.

Produced via immunoSEQ multiplex PCR; TCRdb's table is partial and in-frame only. The sample holds approximately 13,000 clones, approximately 80% seen once. The germline V and J ends were trimmed by 7 bases and 10 bases, with 22 bases remaining between them. The CDR3 has 15 residues. The germline CDR1 and CDR2 sequences are MGHDK and SYGVNS. Source: peripheral blood, taken from a patient treated with photon-based radiotherapy. V is TRBV25-1 and J is TRBJ1-4; tentative D call: TRBD1 (5 bases). The TCR comes from a man aged 45-60 years with gastric cancer. The CDR3 sequence: CASNRGDARPGKLFF. DNA of the CDR3: TGTGCCAGCAATCGCGGGGACGCCCGGCCCGGAAAACTGTTTTTT.